Shown below are 22 T cell receptor beta chains from a single sample sequenced in a study of blood T cells in healthy people across ages. Then a second PCR, running roughly 7 to 11 cycles, was carried out with a sample-barcoded 5' primer and a J-beta primer mix. TCRdb re-derived calls from the 5' RACE reads in MiXCR, one entry per CDR3 protein. Of around 800,000 distinct CDR3 sequences in the sample, about a quarter were seen once. These same data were also listed under a study on T cells of mothers and their children.

The sample taken for sequencing was blood. All receptors come from a boy aged 10-17 years in good health.

The V gene is TRBV5-1, the J gene TRBJ1-2, with D possibly TRBD1 on 5 matching bases. CDR3 length: 14 residues. V was shortened by 3 bases and J by 5 bases, with 14 bases between the two germline ends. The V gene's germline CDR1 is SGHRS and CDR2 YFSETQ. In nucleotides, the CDR3 is TGCGCCAGCAGCTACCCGGGGGTTGAATATGGCTACACCTTC. It codes for CASSYPGVEYGYTF.

This sequence joins TRBV7-2 and TRBJ1-2, with 9 positions matching TRBD1. V lost 5 bases and J lost 6; bases outside the gene matches: 7. CDR1 is SGHTA and CDR2 is FQGNSA in the germline V gene. The CDR3 contains 14 residues. CDR3 sequence: CASSPSWTGDGYTF. The CDR3, as DNA: TGTGCCAGCAGCCCTTCCTGGACAGGGGATGGCTACACCTTC.

The chain links TRBV6-5 to TRBJ2-1, with TRBD2 identical over 7 bases. The last part of the DNA fits TRBJ2-7 better; the J call may be wrong. The germline V gene has CDR1 MNHEY and CDR2 SVGAGI. The CDR3 is made up of 14 amino acids. CDR3 sequence reads: CASSTAGSSYEQYF. The CDR3 nucleotides read TGTGCCAGCAGTACAGCGGGAAGCTCCTACGAGCAGTACTTC.

The chain has TRBV20-1 and TRBJ1-3, with a tentative D call TRBD1 (6 bases). Germline V gene sequence: CDR1 DFQATT, CDR2 SNEGSKA (reference sequence). V was cut by 6 bases and J by 9 bases, with 12 bases left in between. The CDR3 is made up of 11 amino acids. This chain's CDR3 is CSASTGTTIYF. Here the CDR3 DNA reads TGCAGTGCCTCGACAGGTACCACCATATATTTT.

This chain connects TRBV5-5 to TRBJ1-1; D remains ambiguous. This CDR3 region has 14 residues. V was clipped by 0 bases and J by 1 base, with 7 bases between them. Germline loops: CDR1 SGHKS, CDR2 YYEKEE (reference sequence). The CDR3 reads CASSLERANTEAFF. For the CDR3, the DNA is TGTGCCAGCAGCTTGGAAAGGGCGAACACTGAAGCTTTCTTT.

This clonotype showed up just a few times. DNA for the CDR3: TGTGCCAGCAGCGTAGCGGGATTCGATGAGCAGTTCTTC. Translation: CASSVAGFDEQFF. This rearrangement joins TRBV9 to TRBJ2-1; a possible D gene is TRBD2 (5 bases). Germline CDR1 and CDR2: SGDLS and YYNGEE. The germline V and J ends were trimmed by 0 bases and 8 bases, with 9 bases remaining between them. This CDR3 is 13 amino acids long.

This clonotype has more than one count but fewer than ten. The chain carries TRBV6-5 and TRBJ2-1, with TRBD2 matching 15 bases. The CDR3 runs to 17 residues. In germline, CDR1 is MNHEY, CDR2 SVGAGI. Losses at the gene ends were 4 bases for V and 5 bases for J; bases not matched to a gene: 6. CDR3 in DNA: TGTGCCAGCAGTTCTCGGACTAGCGGGGGGGCTCACAATGAGCAGTTCTTC. Protein sequence: CASSSRTSGGAHNEQFF.

In its sample, this clonotype was seen once. This chain uses TRBV12-3 or TRBV12-4 with TRBJ1-4; a possible D gene is TRBD1 (5 bases). This CDR3 has 13 residues. V lost 7 bases, J lost 7 bases, and 13 bases lay in between. CDR3 sequence: CASTPGGTEKLFF. CDR3 nucleotide sequence: TGTGCCAGCACCCCGGGGGGGACTGAAAAACTGTTTTTT.

The chain carries TRBV7-2 and TRBJ1-1, with D unresolved. The CDR3 loop spans 14 amino acids. Germline CDR1 SGHTA, CDR2 FQGNSA. Trimming removed 5 bases at V and 0 bases at J, with 10 bases between. The CDR3 region is CASSPQFMNTEAFF. CDR3 sequence (DNA): TGTGCCAGCAGCCCCCAGTTTATGAACACTGAAGCTTTCTTT.

Points on this clonotype: A read error may produce the germline difference seen at one junction end. The chain joins TRBV9 to TRBJ2-1, with D unclear. The CDR3 runs to 13 residues. CDR1 is SGDLS and CDR2 is YYNGEE in the germline V gene. The CDR3 spells CASSAHTAREQSF. In DNA, the CDR3 is TGTGCCAGCAGCGCTCATACTGCTCGCGAGCAGTCCTTC. Using reference TRBV9 and TRBJ2-1 for the parts outside the CDR3, the full variable domain is DSGVTQTPKHLITATGQRVTLRCSPRSGDLSVYWYQQSLDQGLQFLIQYYNGEERAKGNILERFSAQQFPDLHSELNLSSLELGDSALYFCASSAHTAREQSFGPGTRLTVL.

This clonotype was picked up a small number of times. CDR3 region: CASKAENNQPQHF. In DNA form, the CDR3 reads TGTGCCAGTAAGGCAGAGAACAATCAGCCCCAGCATTTT. The chain links TRBV2 to TRBJ1-5; no reliable D call. Germline loops: CDR1 SNHLY, CDR2 FYNNEI. Trimming removed 9 bases from V and 3 bases from J, with 12 bases in between. The CDR3 has 13 residues.

The J gene is TRBJ2-7, the V gene TRBV20-1; D not resolved. There are 13 residues in the CDR3. V dropped 0 bases and J dropped 3 bases, with 9 bases sitting between them. Germline CDR1 and CDR2: DFQATT and SNEGSKA (reference sequence). In nucleotides, the CDR3 is TGCAGTGCTAGAGAGAGGACCCTCTACGAGCAGTACTTC. Translation gives CSARERTLYEQYF.

CDR3: CASSQGPGANEQFF. The CDR3 region has the DNA TGCGCCAGCAGCCAAGGGCCGGGGGCAAATGAGCAGTTCTTC. The chain employs TRBV4-1 and TRBJ2-1; D assignment may be TRBD1 or TRBD2 (6 bases each). The CDR3 has 14 residues. The germline CDR1 and CDR2 sequences are MGHRA and YSYEKL. V was clipped by 1 base and J by 7 bases, with 11 bases between them.

The chain carries TRBV2 and TRBJ2-1, with D possibly being TRBD1 (6 bases). CDR1 and CDR2 from the germline V gene are SNHLY and FYNNEI. The CDR3 runs 14 residues. The V gene lost 8 bases and the J gene lost 7 bases, with 18 bases spanning the gap. The CDR3 loop reads CASAYREISNEQFF. The CDR3 nucleotides are TGTGCCAGCGCGTACAGGGAGATCTCAAATGAGCAGTTCTTC. The full variable domain, with the rest looked up from reference TRBV2 and TRBJ2-1, is EPEVTQTPSHQVTQMGQEVILRCVPISNHLYFYWYRQILGQKVEFLVSFYNNEISEKSEIFDDQFSVERPDGSNFTLKIRSTKLEDSAMYFCASAYREISNEQFFGPGTRLTVL.

The V call is TRBV12-3 or TRBV12-4, the J call TRBJ2-1; 10 bases map to TRBD2. V lost 5 bases to trimming and J lost 10 bases; unmatched junction nucleotides: 8. CDR3 length: 14 amino acids. CDR3 protein: CASSRLAGDLEQFF. The CDR3 nucleotides are TGTGCCAGCAGTAGGCTAGCGGGGGACTTGGAGCAGTTCTTC.

The CDR3 sequence: CASSFKLGRGNEQFF. CDR3 coding DNA: TGTGCCAGCAGCTTCAAGCTCGGCAGGGGGAATGAGCAGTTCTTC. The chain joins TRBV7-2 to TRBJ2-7; TRBD1 agrees at 7 bases. The end of the DNA is better explained by TRBJ2-1, so the J call may be wrong. The CDR3 runs 15 residues. Germline CDR1 is SGHTA and CDR2 is FQGNSA.

V usage is TRBV24-1 and J usage is TRBJ2-1; 13 nucleotides match TRBD2. Per germline, CDR1 KGHDR and CDR2 SFDVKD. The V gene end was trimmed by 3 bases and the J gene end by 0 bases; junction bases not matched to a gene: 7. The CDR3 is made up of 19 amino acids. CDR3 nucleotides: TGTGCCACCAGTGATCGCTTCGGGACTAGCGGGGACTCCTACAATGAGCAGTTCTTC. This translates into CATSDRFGTSGDSYNEQFF.

The rearrangement uses TRBV7-3 and TRBJ2-3; no firm D call. The CDR3 is made up of 15 amino acids. Germline loops: CDR1 SGHTA, CDR2 FQGTGA. Trimming left V 2 bases short and J 0 bases short, with 9 bases between. CDR3 nucleotides: TGTGCCAGCAGCTTACACGGTACTAGCACAGATACGCAGTATTTT. Translation gives CASSLHGTSTDTQYF. Full variable domain (outside the CDR3, taken from reference TRBV7-3 and TRBJ2-3): GAGVSQTPSNKVTEKGKYVELRCDPISGHTALYWYRQSLGQGPEFLIYFQGTGAADDSGLPNDRFFAVRPEGSVSTLKIQRTERGDSAVYLCASSLHGTSTDTQYFGPGTRLTVL.

The chain carries TRBV25-1 and TRBJ2-7, with 9 bases identical to TRBD2. CDR1 MGHDK and CDR2 SYGVNS come from the germline V gene. The CDR3 is 14 residues long. V lost 2 bases, J lost 2 bases, and 1 base stayed unmatched. CDR3 coding DNA: TGTGCCAGCAGTGAAGGCGGGGGGGCCTACGAGCAGTACTTC. It specifies CASSEGGGAYEQYF.

This chain joins TRBV20-1 and TRBJ1-2; D is possibly TRBD1 (6 bases). The CDR3 contains 16 residues. The germline CDR1 and CDR2 sequences are DFQATT and SNEGSKA (reference sequence). Deletions cut 6 bases from V and 1 base from J, with 21 bases between. The DNA of the CDR3 is TGCAGTGCCACGTCCTCTTCGGGACACATTAACTATGGCTACACCTTC. It translates to CSATSSSGHINYGYTF.

The CDR3 DNA follows: TGTGCCAGCAGCTTTGAGGGATACCTAACGATTGAAGCTTTCTTT. Translated, it gives CASSFEGYLTIEAFF. The chain combines TRBV7-9 with TRBJ1-1; D not resolved. CDR1 and CDR2 from the germline V gene are SEHNR and FQNEAQ (reference sequence). Trimming cost V 3 bases and J 7 bases, with 18 bases left between them. This CDR3 region has 15 residues.

As concerns this clonotype: The conserved phenylalanine or tryptophan normally closing the CDR3 is absent here, so this likely arose from a read error. The rearrangement uses TRBV12-3 or TRBV12-4 and TRBJ1-2; TRBD1 is a possible D gene (6 bases). The CDR3 has 15 residues. V lost 6 bases to trimming and J lost 5 bases, with 19 bases between them. The CDR3 nucleotides read TGTGCCAGCAGCCACCCCAGGGGAAGAGCTTATGGCTACACCTCC. Protein: CASSHPRGRAYGYTS.